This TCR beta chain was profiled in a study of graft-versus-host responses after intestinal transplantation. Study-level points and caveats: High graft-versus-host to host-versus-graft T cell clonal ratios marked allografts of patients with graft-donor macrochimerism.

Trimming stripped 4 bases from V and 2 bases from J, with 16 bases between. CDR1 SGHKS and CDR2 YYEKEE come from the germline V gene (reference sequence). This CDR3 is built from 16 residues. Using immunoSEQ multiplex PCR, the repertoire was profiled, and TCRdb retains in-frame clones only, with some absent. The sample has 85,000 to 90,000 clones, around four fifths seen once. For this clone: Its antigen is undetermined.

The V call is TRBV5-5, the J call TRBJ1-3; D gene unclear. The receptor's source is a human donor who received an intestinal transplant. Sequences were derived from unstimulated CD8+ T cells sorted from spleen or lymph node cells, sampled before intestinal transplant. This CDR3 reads CASSTPFGIAGNTIYF. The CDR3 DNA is TGTGCCAGCAGCACACCCTTCGGGATTGCTGGAAACACCATATATTTT.